This record looks at one T cell receptor beta chain sequence and its context. This sample was taken from a study of control samples from healthy donors and cancer patients. Some clones are missing from TCRdb's copy, which holds only in-frame ones; the method was immunoSEQ multiplex PCR. Counted here are about 89,000 clones, over 65% occurring once; the ten biggest clones make up about 2.1%. V lost 8 bases and J lost 5, with 12 bases in between. Germline V lookup: CDR1 ENHRY, CDR2 SYGVKD. The CDR3 spans 12 residues. The J gene is TRBJ1-1, the V gene TRBV10-3; a weak D match, TRBD1 (5 bases). What was sequenced was blood. The receptor's source is a woman between 35 and 50 years old in good health. CDR3 coding DNA: TGTGCCATCGCCGGGGGTAAGACTGAAGCTTTCTTT. Amino acids: CAIAGGKTEAFF.